Below are 20 T cell receptor beta chains sequenced from a single sample in a study of CD8 T cells in ankylosing spondylitis. Their antigen targets remain unknown. Study outcomes and limitations: There was a TCR beta motif, made of eight highly homologous variants, that appeared characteristic of ankylosing spondylitis blood.

MiXCR, applied by TCRdb to the 5' RACE reads, yields one record per CDR3 protein. The sample has around 770,000 distinct CDR3 sequences; 12% are singletons. Sequencing was carried out using blood, either unsorted or a sorted T cell fraction (not recorded which). The receptor source for this set is a male donor with ankylosing spondylitis.

CDR3 bases: TGTGCCAGCAGCCCTTGGACTAGCGGGGGGTATTACAATGAGCAGTTCTTC. Translating gives CASSPWTSGGYYNEQFF. The chain combines TRBV7-2 with TRBJ2-1, with TRBD2 matching over 14 bases. Germline V gene sequence: CDR1 SGHTA, CDR2 FQGNSA. Trimming took 5 bases from V and 4 from J; bases not matched to a gene: 7. The CDR3 is 17 amino acids.

There are a few counts of this clonotype. This chain links TRBV4-2 with TRBJ1-2; D gene ambiguous. CDR1 and CDR2 (germline): LGHNA, YNFKEQ. The germline V and J ends were trimmed by 1 base and 8 bases, with 14 bases remaining between them. This CDR3 comprises 14 residues. Here the CDR3 reads CASSQVWRREGYTF. CDR3 DNA: TGTGCCAGCAGCCAAGTCTGGAGGCGGGAGGGCTACACCTTC.

The rearrangement joins TRBV20-1 to TRBJ2-1, with 9 bases matching TRBD2. Germline loops: CDR1 DFQATT, CDR2 SNEGSKA (reference sequence). The CDR3 is made up of 14 amino acids. Unmatched junction bases numbered 8, after V lost 7 bases and J lost 4 bases. The CDR3 sequence is CSGKRGEFYNEQFF. Here the CDR3 DNA reads TGCAGTGGGAAGCGGGGGGAATTTTACAATGAGCAGTTCTTC.

In DNA, the CDR3 is TGTGCCAGCACCCTTGAGCCCAGCTACAATGAGCAGTTCTTC. It yields the protein CASTLEPSYNEQFF. The chain has TRBV6-2 or TRBV6-3 and TRBJ2-1, with no clear D. V was trimmed by 7 bases and J by 3 bases, leaving 13 bases between them. The CDR3 runs to 14 residues. Germline CDR1 reads MNHEY; CDR2 reads SVGEGT.

This clonotype was found a few times. The J gene is TRBJ1-2, the V gene TRBV20-1; D is unclear. V was shortened by 3 bases and J by 4 bases, with 18 bases between the two germline ends. Germline V lookup: CDR1 DFQATT, CDR2 SNEGSKA (reference sequence). CDR3 length equals 15 residues. Here the CDR3 DNA reads TGCAGTGCTAGCCAAAGGCGTCGTGAACTCTATGGCTACACCTTC. This sequence encodes CSASQRRRELYGYTF.

Turning to this clonotype: A much larger clone lies a single base off, so this may be a read error. The chain has TRBV7-9 and TRBJ1-5; 8 bases align to TRBD1. The germline V gene encodes CDR1 SEHNR and CDR2 FQNEAQ (reference sequence). J lost 5 bases, V lost 6 bases, and 3 bases had no gene match. The CDR3 extends over 13 amino acids. CDR3 amino acids: CASSGQGHQPQHF. Written as DNA, the CDR3 is TGTGCCAGCAGTGGACAGGGACATCAGCCCCAGCATTTT.

This clonotype is a singleton in its sample. The CDR3 DNA sequence: TGTGCCAGCAGTTACTATCCAGGAAGCACAGATACGCAGTATTTT. Translated: CASSYYPGSTDTQYF. This sequence joins TRBV6-2 or TRBV6-3 and TRBJ2-3; D unresolved. Germline V gene sequence: CDR1 MNHEY, CDR2 SVGEGT. The CDR3 contains 15 residues. V lost 1 base, J lost 0 bases, and 8 bases lay in between.

In its sample, this clonotype was seen many times. For the CDR3, the DNA is TGCGCCAGCAGCTTGGAGGCAACTAATGAAAAACTGTTTTTT. Protein: CASSLEATNEKLFF. This chain joins TRBV5-1 and TRBJ1-4; D is ambiguous. This CDR3 contains 14 residues. The germline gives CDR1 SGHRS, CDR2 YFSETQ. Between the trimmed V and J ends, which lost 0 bases and 0 bases, there was a span of 3 bases.

The chain links TRBV9 to TRBJ2-7, with D perhaps matching TRBD1 (6 bases). The CDR3 contains 14 residues. Germline V lookup: CDR1 SGDLS, CDR2 YYNGEE. V was shortened by 3 bases and J by 4 bases, with 14 bases between the two germline ends. CDR3 loop: CASSATGTTYEQYF. As DNA, the CDR3 is TGTGCCAGCAGCGCTACCGGGACAACATACGAGCAGTACTTC.

The chain has TRBV6-5 and TRBJ2-7; 9 bases are shared with TRBD1. CDR1 and CDR2 from the germline V gene are MNHEY and SVGAGI. Unmatched junction bases numbered 7, after V lost 4 bases and J lost 6 bases. This CDR3 contains 14 residues. In nucleotides, the CDR3 is TGTGCCAGCAGTTCCGGGACAGGGAGTCGCGAGCAGTACTTC. Protein sequence: CASSSGTGSREQYF.

This clonotype was detected only a few times. This sequence joins TRBV6-5 and TRBJ1-5, with 7 positions matching TRBD1. Germline loops: CDR1 MNHEY, CDR2 SVGAGI. The V and J ends lost 5 bases and 3 bases, in that order; junction bases with no gene match: 7. This CDR3 region has 15 residues. The CDR3 DNA reads as TGTGCCAGCAGTCACAGGGGAAGGGACAATCAGCCCCAGCATTTT. Residues: CASSHRGRDNQPQHF.

The genes are TRBV4-3 and TRBJ1-1, with 9 nucleotides matching TRBD1. The germline CDR1 and CDR2 sequences are LGHNA and YSLEER. The J segment lost 3 bases and the V segment lost 2 bases, leaving 10 bases of the junction unmatched. The CDR3 has 17 residues. CDR3 loop: CASSQSNRGPVDTEAFF. The CDR3 DNA sequence: TGCGCCAGCAGCCAATCGAACAGGGGGCCGGTTGACACTGAAGCTTTCTTT.

In this sample, this clonotype turned up a few times. The chain links TRBV7-2 to TRBJ2-7, with D unresolved. This CDR3 spans 14 amino acids. Germline lookup yields CDR1 SGHTA and CDR2 FQGNSA. Trimming shortened V by 2 bases and J by 4 bases, and 12 bases separated the two germline ends. The CDR3 is CASSLYQQGYEQYF. In DNA, the CDR3 is TGTGCCAGCAGCTTATATCAGCAAGGGTACGAGCAGTACTTC. The full variable domain, with the rest looked up from reference TRBV7-2 and TRBJ2-7, is GAGVSQSPSNKVTEKGKDVELRCDPISGHTALYWYRQSLGQGLEFLIYFQGNSAPDKSGLPSDRFSAERTGGSVSTLTIQRTQQEDSAVYLCASSLYQQGYEQYFGPGTRLTVT.

V is TRBV20-1 and J is TRBJ2-5, with D possibly being TRBD2 (6 bases). The germline CDR1 and CDR2 sequences are DFQATT and SNEGSKA (reference sequence). The CDR3 extends over 11 amino acids. The CDR3 here is CGGLGSETQYF. Written as DNA, the CDR3 is TGCGGGGGACTGGGGAGTGAGACCCAGTACTTC.

As to this clonotype: One base separates it from a far larger clone, so it is likely a read error. V is TRBV7-2 and J is TRBJ2-1; 7 positions match TRBD1. The CDR3 loop spans 14 amino acids. The germline V gene has CDR1 SGHTA and CDR2 FQGNSA. V gave up 3 bases and J gave up 2 bases; unmatched junction bases: 1. The CDR3 protein is CASSFDRAYNEQFF. The CDR3, as DNA: TGTGCCAGCAGCTTCGACAGGGCCTACAATGAGCAGTTCTTC.

The chain links TRBV18 to TRBJ1-5; D is uncertain. The V gene lost 6 bases and the J gene lost 4 bases, with 10 bases spanning the gap. CDR1 and CDR2 from the germline V gene are KGHSH and LQKENI. The CDR3 length is 13 residues. The CDR3 here is CASSDQINQPQHF. CDR3 in DNA: TGTGCCAGCTCGGATCAGATAAATCAGCCCCAGCATTTT.

This clonotype was seen more than once but under ten times. The V gene is TRBV6-1, the J gene TRBJ2-1; TRBD1 agrees at 7 bases. Germline trimming cut 4 bases from V and 0 bases from J; bases unmatched to any gene: 9. CDR3 length: 17 amino acids. Germline V gene sequence: CDR1 MNHNS, CDR2 SASEGT. CDR3 amino acids: CASSGIPTGLSYNEQFF. CDR3 sequence (DNA): TGTGCCAGCAGTGGAATCCCGACAGGGCTCTCCTACAATGAGCAGTTCTTC.

There are a few counts of this clonotype. V gene TRBV20-1 combines with J gene TRBJ1-5; TRBD1 agrees at 9 bases. From germline, CDR1 is DFQATT and CDR2 SNEGSKA (reference sequence). V was pared by 2 bases and J by 6 bases, with 11 bases of the junction left unmatched. The CDR3 totals 16 residues. CDR3 coding DNA: TGCAGTGCTAGACCTCCAGGGACAGGGTTGAGTCAGCCCCAGCATTTT. This encodes CSARPPGTGLSQPQHF.

This clonotype has a count of ten or more. The J gene is TRBJ1-2, the V gene TRBV5-5, with no clear D. CDR3 length: 13 amino acids. The V gene's germline CDR1 is SGHKS and CDR2 YYEKEE (reference sequence). V dropped 5 bases and J dropped 4 bases, with 12 bases sitting between them. The DNA of the CDR3 is TGTGCCAGCAGTGAAAAGCCGAGCTATGGCTACACCTTC. Translated, it gives CASSEKPSYGYTF.

The chain combines TRBV20-1 with TRBJ2-1; D call uncertain. Trimming removed 2 bases from V and 1 base from J, with 15 bases in between. The germline CDR1 and CDR2 sequences are DFQATT and SNEGSKA (reference sequence). The CDR3 spans 16 residues. CDR3 DNA sequence: TGCAGTGCTAGATCCGGGCTACACTCATCCTACAATGAGCAGTTCTTC. It specifies CSARSGLHSSYNEQFF.